A selection of T cell receptor beta chains follows, all from one sample in a study of identical twins. Each CDR3 protein gets one entry after TCRdb re-called the 5' RACE reads with MiXCR. Among 200,000 to 250,000 distinct CDR3 sequences listed, 7% to 8.5% were seen once. These same data were also listed under a study on yellow fever vaccine responses in identical twins.

The sequenced sample was CD8+ T cells sorted from blood. The receptors here all came from a woman under 30 in good health. The CDR3 runs from the conserved cysteine through the conserved F or W. D genes are given only for firm matches. Size values are once, few and many counts, or a class for expanded clones, and some rows have none.

d_call: TRBD2
clone_size: many
v_call: TRBV5-5
j_call: TRBJ2-5
cdr3_aa: CASSLGTSVFRYQETQYF
cdr3_nt: TGTGCCAGCAGCTTAGGGACTAGCGTTTTCCGATACCAAGAGACCCAGTACTTC

d_call: TRBD2
clone_size: -
v_call: TRBV12-3/TRBV12-4
j_call: TRBJ2-5
cdr3_aa: CASSRLAGGPFETQYF
cdr3_nt: TGTGCCAGCAGCAGACTAGCGGGAGGGCCTTTCGAGACCCAGTACTTC

d_call: -
clone_size: many
v_call: TRBV5-5
j_call: TRBJ1-1
cdr3_aa: CASSFHRDTEAFF
cdr3_nt: TGTGCCAGCAGCTTCCACAGGGACACTGAAGCTTTCTTT

d_call: TRBD2
clone_size: many
v_call: TRBV12-3/TRBV12-4
j_call: TRBJ2-5
cdr3_aa: CASSRTSGQETQYF
cdr3_nt: TGTGCCAGCAGCAGAACTAGCGGCCAAGAGACCCAGTACTTC

d_call: -
clone_size: -
v_call: TRBV25-1
j_call: TRBJ1-4
cdr3_aa: CASSEVTNEKLFF
cdr3_nt: TGTGCCAGCAGTGAGGTTACAAATGAAAAACTGTTTTTT

d_call: -
clone_size: many
v_call: TRBV28
j_call: TRBJ2-1
cdr3_aa: CASSFDSHHNEQFF
cdr3_nt: TGTGCCAGCAGTTTTGATAGTCACCACAATGAGCAGTTCTTC

d_call: -
clone_size: many
v_call: TRBV7-9
j_call: TRBJ2-3
cdr3_aa: CASSLEAYTDTQYF
cdr3_nt: TGTGCCAGCAGCTTAGAGGCATACACAGATACGCAGTATTTT

d_call: TRBD2
clone_size: many
v_call: TRBV4-1
j_call: TRBJ2-1
cdr3_aa: CASSQTSASYNEQFF
cdr3_nt: TGCGCCAGCAGCCAAACTAGCGCCTCCTACAATGAGCAGTTCTTC

d_call: -
clone_size: many
v_call: TRBV7-6
j_call: TRBJ1-2
cdr3_aa: CASSLEVDGVFNYGYTF
cdr3_nt: TGTGCCAGCAGCTTAGAGGTGGACGGGGTATTTAACTATGGCTACACCTTC

d_call: TRBD1
clone_size: -
v_call: TRBV15
j_call: TRBJ1-4
cdr3_aa: CATSGNRGTNEKLFF
cdr3_nt: TGTGCCACCAGCGGCAACAGGGGAACGAATGAAAAACTGTTTTTT

d_call: -
clone_size: -
v_call: TRBV3-1
j_call: TRBJ1-1
cdr3_aa: CASSHGHSGLNTEAFF
cdr3_nt: TGTGCCAGCAGCCATGGTCATAGCGGGCTTAACACTGAAGCTTTCTTT

d_call: -
clone_size: few
v_call: TRBV2
j_call: TRBJ2-2
cdr3_aa: CASIASNTGELFF
cdr3_nt: TGTGCCAGCATCGCGTCGAACACCGGGGAGCTGTTTTTT

d_call: -
clone_size: -
v_call: TRBV20-1
j_call: TRBJ2-7
cdr3_aa: CSARDQGFEQYF
cdr3_nt: TGCAGTGCTAGAGATCAGGGGTTCGAGCAGTACTTC

d_call: -
clone_size: -
v_call: TRBV20-1
j_call: TRBJ2-3
cdr3_aa: CSAPESGTTDTQYF
cdr3_nt: TGCAGTGCTCCAGAGTCCGGGACAACAGATACGCAGTATTTT

d_call: -
clone_size: many
v_call: TRBV29-1
j_call: TRBJ1-2
cdr3_aa: CSVEDREAYGYTF
cdr3_nt: TGCAGCGTTGAAGACAGGGAGGCTTATGGCTACACCTTC

d_call: -
clone_size: many
v_call: TRBV27
j_call: TRBJ2-1
cdr3_aa: CASTTPASHLNEQFF
cdr3_nt: TGTGCCAGCACCACCCCCGCTAGCCACCTCAATGAGCAGTTCTTC

d_call: -
clone_size: many
v_call: TRBV4-1
j_call: TRBJ1-1
cdr3_aa: CASSPALNTEAFF
cdr3_nt: TGCGCCAGCAGCCCGGCGTTGAACACTGAAGCTTTCTTT